This T cell receptor beta chain was found in a study of blood T cell repertoires in COVID-19. Study-level information: From the United States, Italy and Spain came samples of acute and convalescent COVID-19.

Recovered status in Cohort 3 required two negative PCRs, clearance, or symptom resolution. Here immunoSEQ multiplex PCR was the method, and the copy in TCRdb shows in-frame clones only, minus some. The sample records around 200,000 clones, less than 85% being singletons. Germline V gives CDR1 GTSNPN, CDR2 SVGIG (reference sequence). V gave up 1 base and J gave up 6 bases, with 7 bases separating them. The CDR3 extends over 12 amino acids. The genes are TRBV30 and TRBJ2-1; a possible D gene is TRBD2 (5 bases). The sample was PBMCs or T cells enriched from blood (not recorded which). This clonotype was sampled from a man in his forties who had recovered from COVID-19. The CDR3 spells CAWSGLSNEQFF. CDR3 sequence (DNA): TGTGCCTGGAGTGGACTAAGCAATGAGCAGTTCTTC.